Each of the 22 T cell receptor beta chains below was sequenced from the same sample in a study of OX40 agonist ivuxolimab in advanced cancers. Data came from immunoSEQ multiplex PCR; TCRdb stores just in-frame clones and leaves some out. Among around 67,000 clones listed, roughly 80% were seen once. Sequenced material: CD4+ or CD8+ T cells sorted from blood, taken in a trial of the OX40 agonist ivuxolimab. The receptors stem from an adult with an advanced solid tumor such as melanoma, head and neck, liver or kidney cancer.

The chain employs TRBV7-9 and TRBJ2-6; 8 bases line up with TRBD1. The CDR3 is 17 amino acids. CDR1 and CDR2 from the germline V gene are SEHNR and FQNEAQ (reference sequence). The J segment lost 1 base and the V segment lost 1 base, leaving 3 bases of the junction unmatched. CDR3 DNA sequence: TGTGCCAGCAGCTTAGGACAGGGGTTTTCTGGGGCCAACGTCCTGACTTTC. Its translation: CASSLGQGFSGANVLTF.

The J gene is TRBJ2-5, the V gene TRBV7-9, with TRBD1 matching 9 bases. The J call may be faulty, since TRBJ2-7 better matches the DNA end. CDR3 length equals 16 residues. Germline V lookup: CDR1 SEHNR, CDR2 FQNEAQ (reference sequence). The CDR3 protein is CASSPPGQGLSYEQYF. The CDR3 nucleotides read TGTGCCAGCAGCCCTCCGGGACAGGGACTCTCCTACGAGCAGTACTTC.

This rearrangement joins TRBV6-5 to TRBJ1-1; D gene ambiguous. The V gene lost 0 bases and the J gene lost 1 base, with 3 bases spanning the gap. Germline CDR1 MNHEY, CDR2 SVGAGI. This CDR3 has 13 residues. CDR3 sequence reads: CASSYSWNTEAFF. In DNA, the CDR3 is TGTGCCAGCAGTTACTCTTGGAACACTGAAGCTTTCTTT.

The CDR3 DNA sequence: TGTGCCAGCATAAAGGGGGGACTGGGGTATGGTGAGCAGTTCTTC. Translated, it gives CASIKGGLGYGEQFF. The chain links TRBV6-5 to TRBJ2-1; D could derive from TRBD1 or TRBD2 (6 bases each). The CDR3 is 15 residues long. The V gene lost 7 bases and the J gene lost 9 bases, with 22 bases spanning the gap. CDR1 MNHEY and CDR2 SVGAGI come from the germline V gene.

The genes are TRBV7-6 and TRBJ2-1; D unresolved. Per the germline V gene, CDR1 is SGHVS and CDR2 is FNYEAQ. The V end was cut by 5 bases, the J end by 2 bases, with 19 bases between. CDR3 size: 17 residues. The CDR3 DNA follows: TGTGCCAGCAGCGCGAGCCGGAGAAGGAACCCCTACAATGAGCAGTTCTTC. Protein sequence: CASSASRRRNPYNEQFF.

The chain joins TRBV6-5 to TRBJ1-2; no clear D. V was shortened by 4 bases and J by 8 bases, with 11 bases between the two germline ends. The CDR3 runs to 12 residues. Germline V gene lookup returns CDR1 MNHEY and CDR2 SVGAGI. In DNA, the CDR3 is TGTGCCAGCAGTTCCCCAAGCCTAGGCTACACCTTC. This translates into CASSSPSLGYTF.

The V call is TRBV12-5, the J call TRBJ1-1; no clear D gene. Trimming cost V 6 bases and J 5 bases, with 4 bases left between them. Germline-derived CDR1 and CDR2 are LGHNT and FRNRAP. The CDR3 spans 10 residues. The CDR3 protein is CASGITEAFF. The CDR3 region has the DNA TGTGCTAGTGGAATAACTGAAGCTTTCTTT.

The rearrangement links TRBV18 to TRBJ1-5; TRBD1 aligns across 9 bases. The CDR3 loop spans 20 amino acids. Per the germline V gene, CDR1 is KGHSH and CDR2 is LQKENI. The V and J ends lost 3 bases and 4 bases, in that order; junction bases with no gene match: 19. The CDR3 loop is CASSPRPGQGLALKNQPQHF. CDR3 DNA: TGTGCCAGCTCACCTAGACCGGGACAGGGTTTAGCTCTAAAAAATCAGCCCCAGCATTTT. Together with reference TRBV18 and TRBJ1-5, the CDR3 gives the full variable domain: NAGVMQNPRHLVRRRGQEARLRCSPMKGHSHVYWYRQLPEEGLKFMVYLQKENIIDESGMPKERFSAEFPKEGPSILRIQQVVRGDSAAYFCASSPRPGQGLALKNQPQHFGDGTRLSIL.

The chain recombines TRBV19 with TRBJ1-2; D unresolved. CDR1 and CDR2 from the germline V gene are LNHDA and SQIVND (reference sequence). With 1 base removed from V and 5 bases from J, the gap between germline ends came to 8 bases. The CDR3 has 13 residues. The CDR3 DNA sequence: TGTGCCAGTAGTATAGGGGAGGGATATGGCTACACCTTC. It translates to CASSIGEGYGYTF.

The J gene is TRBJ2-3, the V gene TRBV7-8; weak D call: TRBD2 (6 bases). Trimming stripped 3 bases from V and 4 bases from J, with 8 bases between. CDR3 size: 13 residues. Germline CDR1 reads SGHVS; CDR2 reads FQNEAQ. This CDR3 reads CASSFPGADTQYF. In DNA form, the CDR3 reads TGTGCCAGCAGCTTCCCGGGGGCAGATACGCAGTATTTT.

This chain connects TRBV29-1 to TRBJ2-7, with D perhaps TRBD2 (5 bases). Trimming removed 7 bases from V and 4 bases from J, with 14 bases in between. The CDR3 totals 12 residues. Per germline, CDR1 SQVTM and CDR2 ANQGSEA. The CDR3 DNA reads TGCAGCGCCTGCACCCGGGGATACGAGCAGTACTTC. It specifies CSACTRGYEQYF.

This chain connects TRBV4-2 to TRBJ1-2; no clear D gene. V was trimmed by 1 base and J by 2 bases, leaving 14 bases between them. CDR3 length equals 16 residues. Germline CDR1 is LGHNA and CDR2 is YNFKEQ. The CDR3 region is CASSQVRTDPNYGYTF. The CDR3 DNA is TGTGCCAGCAGCCAAGTTCGGACGGACCCGAACTATGGCTACACCTTC.

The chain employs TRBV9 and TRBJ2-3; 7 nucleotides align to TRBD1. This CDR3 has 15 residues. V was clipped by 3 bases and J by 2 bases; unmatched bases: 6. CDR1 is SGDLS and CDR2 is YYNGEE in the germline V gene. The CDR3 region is CASSAQGEYTDTQYF. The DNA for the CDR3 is TGTGCCAGCAGCGCTCAGGGGGAATACACAGATACGCAGTATTTT.

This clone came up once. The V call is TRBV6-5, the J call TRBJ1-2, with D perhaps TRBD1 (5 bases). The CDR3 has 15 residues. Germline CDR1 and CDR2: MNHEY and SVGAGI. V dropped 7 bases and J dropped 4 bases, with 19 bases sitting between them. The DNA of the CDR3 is TGTGCCAGCACCCGTGGCGGAGGGCAGGGCTATGGCTACACCTTC. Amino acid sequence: CASTRGGGQGYGYTF.

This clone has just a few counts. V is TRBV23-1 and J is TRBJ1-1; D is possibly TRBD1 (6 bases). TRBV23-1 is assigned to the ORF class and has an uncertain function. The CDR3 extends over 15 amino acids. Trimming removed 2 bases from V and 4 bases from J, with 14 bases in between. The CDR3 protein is CASSQAQGPVTEAFF. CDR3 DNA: TGCGCCAGCAGTCAAGCACAGGGCCCAGTCACTGAAGCTTTCTTT.

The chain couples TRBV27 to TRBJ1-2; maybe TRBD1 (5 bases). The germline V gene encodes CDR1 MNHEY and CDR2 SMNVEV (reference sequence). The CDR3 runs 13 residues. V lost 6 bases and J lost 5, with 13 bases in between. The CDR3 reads CASSLRQHYGYTF. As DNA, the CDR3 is TGTGCCAGCAGCTTGCGACAGCATTATGGCTACACCTTC.

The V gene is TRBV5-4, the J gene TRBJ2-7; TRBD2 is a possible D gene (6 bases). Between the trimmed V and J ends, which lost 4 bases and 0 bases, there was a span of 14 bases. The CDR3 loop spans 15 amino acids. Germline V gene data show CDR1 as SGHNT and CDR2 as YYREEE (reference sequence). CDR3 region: CASSTSGTPSYEQYF. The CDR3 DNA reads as TGTGCCAGCAGCACGTCCGGGACTCCCTCCTACGAGCAGTACTTC.

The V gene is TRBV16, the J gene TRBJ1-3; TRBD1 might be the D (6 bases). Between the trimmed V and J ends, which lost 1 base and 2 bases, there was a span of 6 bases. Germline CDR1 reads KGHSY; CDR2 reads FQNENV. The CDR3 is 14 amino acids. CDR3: CASSQYRAGNTIYF. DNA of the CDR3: TGTGCCAGCAGCCAATACAGGGCTGGAAACACCATATATTTT. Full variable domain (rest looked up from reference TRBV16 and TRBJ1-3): GEEVAQTPKHLVRGEGQKAKLYCAPIKGHSYVFWYQQVLKNEFKFLISFQNENVFDETGMPKERFSAKCLPNSPCSLEIQATKLEDSAVYFCASSQYRAGNTIYFGEGSWLTVV.

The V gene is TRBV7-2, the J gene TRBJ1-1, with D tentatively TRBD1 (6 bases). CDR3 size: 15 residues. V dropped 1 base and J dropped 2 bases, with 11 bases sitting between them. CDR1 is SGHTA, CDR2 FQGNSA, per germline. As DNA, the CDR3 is TGTGCCAGCAGCTTAGACCTCAGGGGAAACACTGAAGCTTTCTTT. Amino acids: CASSLDLRGNTEAFF.

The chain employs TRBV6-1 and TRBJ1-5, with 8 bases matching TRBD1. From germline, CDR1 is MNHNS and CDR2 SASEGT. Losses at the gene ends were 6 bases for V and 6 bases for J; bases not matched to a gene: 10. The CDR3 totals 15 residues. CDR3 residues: CASRVGQGGGQPQHF. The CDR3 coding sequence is TGTGCCAGCAGGGTTGGACAGGGCGGGGGTCAGCCCCAGCATTTT.

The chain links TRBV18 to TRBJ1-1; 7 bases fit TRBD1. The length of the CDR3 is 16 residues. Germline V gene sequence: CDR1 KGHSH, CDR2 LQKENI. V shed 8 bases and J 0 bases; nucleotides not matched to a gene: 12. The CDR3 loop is CASSPNSGTVNTEAFF. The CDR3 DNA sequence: TGTGCCAGCAGTCCGAACTCCGGGACAGTGAACACTGAAGCTTTCTTT. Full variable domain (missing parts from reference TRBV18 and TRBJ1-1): NAGVMQNPRHLVRRRGQEARLRCSPMKGHSHVYWYRQLPEEGLKFMVYLQKENIIDESGMPKERFSAEFPKEGPSILRIQQVVRGDSAAYFCASSPNSGTVNTEAFFGQGTRLTVV.

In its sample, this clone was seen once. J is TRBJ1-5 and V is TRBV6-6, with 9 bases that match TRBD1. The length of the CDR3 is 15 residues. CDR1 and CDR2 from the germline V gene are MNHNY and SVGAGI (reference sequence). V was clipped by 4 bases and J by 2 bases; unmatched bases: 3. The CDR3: CASSWDREGNQPQHF. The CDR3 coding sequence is TGTGCCAGCAGTTGGGACAGGGAAGGCAATCAGCCCCAGCATTTT.